The 24 T cell receptor beta chains reported below all come from one sample, sequenced in a study of graft-versus-host responses after intestinal transplantation. The method was immunoSEQ multiplex PCR; TCRdb's version includes in-frame clones alone and lacks a portion of them. This sample has some 40,000 clones, with 75% to 90% found just once. Both intraepithelial and lamina propria lymphocytes were released by processing graft tissue. Sequences were derived from ileum tissue, sampled about 28 weeks after intestinal transplant. These receptors were collected from a human patient who received an intestinal transplant, so some T cells may come from the graft donor.

This chain links TRBV4-2 with TRBJ2-1; 14 bases map to TRBD2. Trimming took 1 base from V and 9 from J; bases not matched to a gene: 5. Germline CDR1 LGHNA, CDR2 YNFKEQ. The CDR3 totals 16 residues. Written as DNA, the CDR3 is TGTGCCAGCAGCCAAGGGGGACTAGCGGGAGTCACTGAGCAGTTCTTC. Its protein is CASSQGGLAGVTEQFF.

This sequence joins TRBV6-5 and TRBJ2-5, with 13 bases fitting TRBD2. After removal of 4 bases from V and 2 bases from J, the junction contained 1 base not matched to a gene. The CDR3 is made up of 15 amino acids. The germline V gene has CDR1 MNHEY and CDR2 SVGAGI. The CDR3 nucleotides read TGTGCCAGCAGTTTGGGACTAGCGGGACAAGAGACCCAGTACTTC. Translating gives CASSLGLAGQETQYF.

V usage is TRBV18 and J usage is TRBJ1-2; the D gene is possibly TRBD1 (5 bases). The germline gives CDR1 KGHSH, CDR2 LQKENI. This CDR3 has 15 amino acids. The germline V and J ends were trimmed by 8 bases and 0 bases, with 16 bases remaining between them. For the CDR3, the DNA is TGTGCCAGCCCTAAGTGGGGGGTTGCTAACTATGGCTACACCTTC. Translation gives CASPKWGVANYGYTF.

This clone was seen just once. The chain is built from TRBV6-1 and TRBJ2-7; tentative D call: TRBD2 (5 bases). The CDR3 is 18 amino acids. Germline CDR1 MNHNS, CDR2 SASEGT. V gave up 3 bases and J gave up 4 bases, with 25 bases separating them. CDR3 amino acids: CASSEIIRWNGEGYEQYF. The CDR3 DNA reads TGTGCCAGCAGTGAGATCATCAGGTGGAACGGGGAAGGGTACGAGCAGTACTTC.

The J gene is TRBJ1-5, the V gene TRBV6-5; perhaps TRBD1 as D (5 bases). Trimming stripped 6 bases from V and 0 bases from J, with 12 bases between. CDR1 is MNHEY and CDR2 is SVGAGI in the germline V gene. This CDR3 is 15 amino acids long. The CDR3 loop reads CASRPGTGSNQPQHF. CDR3 in DNA: TGTGCCAGCAGGCCCGGGACGGGTAGCAATCAGCCCCAGCATTTT.

The J gene is TRBJ1-1, the V gene TRBV19; no clear D gene. Trimming cost V 6 bases and J 3 bases, with 11 bases left between them. The V gene's germline CDR1 is LNHDA and CDR2 SQIVND (reference sequence). The CDR3 totals 13 residues. The CDR3 coding sequence is TGTGCCAGTAGCCTACTACCGGACACTGAAGCTTTCTTT. Its protein is CASSLLPDTEAFF.

The chain is built from TRBV28 and TRBJ2-7, with D unresolved. The CDR3 totals 13 residues. Germline V gene sequence: CDR1 MDHEN, CDR2 SYDVKM. The V gene lost 5 bases and the J gene lost 3 bases, with 11 bases spanning the gap. CDR3 region: CASSSSRFYEQYF. As DNA, the CDR3 is TGTGCCAGCAGTAGCTCAAGGTTCTACGAGCAGTACTTC.

This rearrangement joins TRBV7-8 to TRBJ1-2; maybe TRBD1 (6 bases). CDR3 length: 13 amino acids. Germline V gives CDR1 SGHVS, CDR2 FQNEAQ. Trimming removed 7 bases from V and 7 bases from J, with 16 bases in between. The DNA for the CDR3 is TGTGCCAGCACCATAACAGGGTTTGTTGGCTACACCTTC. Protein: CASTITGFVGYTF.

This rearrangement joins TRBV2 to TRBJ2-2; D remains unclear. CDR3 length: 12 residues. Looked up from germline, CDR1 is SNHLY and CDR2 is FYNNEI. V gave up 6 bases and J gave up 7 bases, with 9 bases separating them. The CDR3 nucleotides are TGTGCCAGCAGCCTGCTCTTCGGGGAGCTGTTTTTT. Protein: CASSLLFGELFF.

The chain couples TRBV5-4 to TRBJ2-1; TRBD1 is a possible D gene (5 bases). The length of the CDR3 is 13 residues. V lost 4 bases and J lost 7, with 12 bases in between. Looked up from germline, CDR1 is SGHNT and CDR2 is YYREEE (reference sequence). CDR3 coding DNA: TGTGCCAGCAGCCGATTTAGGGGAAATGAGCAGTTCTTC. Its translation: CASSRFRGNEQFF.

The chain couples TRBV28 to TRBJ1-6, with D possibly matching TRBD1 (6 bases). The CDR3 runs to 16 residues. The V gene lost 7 bases and the J gene lost 5 bases, with 18 bases spanning the gap. The germline CDR1 and CDR2 sequences are MDHEN and SYDVKM. The CDR3 sequence: CASTLGGWSDNSPLHF. CDR3 coding DNA: TGTGCCAGCACCTTAGGGGGATGGAGCGATAATTCACCCCTCCACTTT.

The chain recombines TRBV27 with TRBJ2-1, with D perhaps being TRBD1 or TRBD2 (5 bases each). The CDR3 length is 12 residues. CDR1 is MNHEY, CDR2 SMNVEV, per germline (reference sequence). The germline V and J ends were trimmed by 6 bases and 8 bases, with 11 bases remaining between them. The CDR3 region has the DNA TGTGCCAGCAGGGGGGTGAGCTATGAGCAGTTCTTC. Amino acids: CASRGVSYEQFF.

Concerning this clone: Other nucleotide sequences from this sample produce the same CDR3. This chain links TRBV7-9 with TRBJ1-3; no reliable D call. CDR3 length: 15 residues. The germline gives CDR1 SEHNR, CDR2 FQNEAQ (reference sequence). Trimming cost V 5 bases and J 1 base, with 12 bases left between them. The CDR3 DNA reads TGTGCCAGCAGCCCAAGTGCCAGTTCTGGAAACACCATATATTTT. The encoded protein is CASSPSASSGNTIYF.

V and J are TRBV5-6 and TRBJ2-5; either TRBD1 or TRBD2 may fit D (7 bases each). This CDR3 has 14 residues. The V and J ends lost 3 bases and 5 bases respectively, with 14 bases between them. The V gene's germline CDR1 is SGHDT and CDR2 YYEEEE. The CDR3 nucleotides read TGTGCCAGCAGCTCCAGGGGGAGGGGGGAGACCCAGTACTTC. Translation gives CASSSRGRGETQYF.

This chain links TRBV7-2 with TRBJ1-2, with 10 bases aligning to TRBD1. Germline V gene data show CDR1 as SGHTA and CDR2 as FQGNSA. V trimming: 6 bases; J trimming: 4 bases; junction bases outside the gene matches: 8. The CDR3 covers 15 residues. CDR3 nucleotides: TGTGCCAGCAGGGAGACAGGGGGCCCGGCCTATGGCTACACCTTC. It specifies CASRETGGPAYGYTF.

This chain uses TRBV28 with TRBJ1-2, with D possibly matching TRBD1 (6 bases). There are 15 residues in the CDR3. Trimming cost V 7 bases and J 7 bases, with 22 bases left between them. Germline V lookup: CDR1 MDHEN, CDR2 SYDVKM. CDR3 residues: CASTYPNGGLRGYTF. The CDR3 region has the DNA TGTGCCAGCACCTATCCGAACGGGGGGCTCCGTGGCTACACCTTC.

CDR3 protein: CASSALARNEQYF. In DNA, the CDR3 is TGTGCCAGCAGTGCCCTAGCGAGGAACGAGCAGTACTTC. The rearrangement uses TRBV2 and TRBJ2-7, with D possibly matching TRBD2 (6 bases). The CDR3 is 13 residues long. V shed 4 bases and J shed 5 bases, with 12 bases lying between them. Germline V gene sequence: CDR1 SNHLY, CDR2 FYNNEI.

J is TRBJ2-7 and V is TRBV27; TRBD1 matches at 7 bases. V trimming: 7 bases; J trimming: 7 bases; junction bases outside the gene matches: 4. The germline V gene encodes CDR1 MNHEY and CDR2 SMNVEV (reference sequence). The CDR3 covers 11 residues. The CDR3 loop reads CASKKQGEQYF. The CDR3 DNA follows: TGTGCCAGCAAGAAACAGGGGGAGCAGTACTTC.

The chain has TRBV7-8 and TRBJ1-3; D unclear. Trimming removed 4 bases at V and 8 bases at J, with 9 bases between. The CDR3 extends over 12 amino acids. The V gene's germline CDR1 is SGHVS and CDR2 FQNEAQ. CDR3 in DNA: TGTGCCAGCAGCTCCTCCGGGGACACCATATATTTT. It translates to CASSSSGDTIYF.

This chain links TRBV5-1 with TRBJ1-4; a weak D match, TRBD1 (6 bases). CDR3 length: 16 residues. CDR1 SGHRS and CDR2 YFSETQ come from the germline V gene. Trimming pared 4 bases from V and 0 bases from J, leaving 13 bases between. CDR3: CASSLGTSATNEKLFF. The CDR3, as DNA: TGCGCCAGCAGCCTGGGGACAAGCGCAACTAATGAAAAACTGTTTTTT. Complete variable domain (other parts from reference TRBV5-1 and TRBJ1-4): KAGVTQTPRYLIKTRGQQVTLSCSPISGHRSVSWYQQTPGQGLQFLFEYFSETQRNKGNFPGRFSGRQFSNSRSEMNVSTLELGDSALYLCASSLGTSATNEKLFFGSGTQLSVL.

The rearrangement joins TRBV9 to TRBJ2-7, with D perhaps being TRBD1 or TRBD2 (5 bases each). Germline V gene data show CDR1 as SGDLS and CDR2 as YYNGEE. This CDR3 comprises 20 residues. Trimming took off 0 bases at V and 1 base at J, with 26 bases between the two ends. The CDR3 nucleotides read TGTGCCAGCAGCGTAGGAGGGACCCCCCTTGGATTGGAGCGGTCCTACGAGCAGTACTTC. Protein: CASSVGGTPLGLERSYEQYF.

The J gene is TRBJ2-1, the V gene TRBV13; 7 positions agree with TRBD1. This CDR3 is 15 amino acids long. Unmatched junction bases numbered 7, after V lost 4 bases and J lost 4 bases. The germline V gene has CDR1 PRHDT and CDR2 FYEKMQ (reference sequence). The CDR3 coding sequence is TGTGCCAGCAGCTCCCGGGACAGTACTTACAATGAGCAGTTCTTC. Translating gives CASSSRDSTYNEQFF.

V usage is TRBV7-9 and J usage is TRBJ2-6; D is ambiguous. In germline, CDR1 is SEHNR, CDR2 FQNEAQ (reference sequence). Trimming took 4 bases from V and 7 from J, leaving 11 bases between them. This CDR3 spans 14 amino acids. CDR3 sequence (DNA): TGTGCCAGCAGCTACTCCTACGTAGCCAACGTCCTGACTTTC. It is translated as CASSYSYVANVLTF.

This clone was found a few times. The gene calls are TRBV30 and TRBJ1-4; no firm D call. This CDR3 is built from 12 residues. The V end lost 2 bases, the J end lost 2 bases, and 3 bases lay between the germline ends. The germline CDR1 and CDR2 sequences are GTSNPN and SVGIG (reference sequence). CDR3 sequence (DNA): TGTGCCTGGAGTTTGACTAATGAAAAACTGTTTTTT. Translation: CAWSLTNEKLFF.